The TCR beta chain under discussion was sequenced for a study of cytomegalovirus exposure and HLA in healthy donors. Study-level background: HLA-typed donors were the source of around 85 million unique TCRs held in an early data release.

With respect to this clone: Its antigen remains unknown.

Study conclusions and caveats: Accurate prediction of HLA-A and HLA-B alleles (for most subjects) was reportedly achieved from TCR beta sequences. HLA alleles were associated with roughly 17,000 TCR beta sequences in a later analysis at 0.05 false discovery rate. In vitro experiments confirmed that three CMV-associated chains were specific for CMV antigens.

PCR amplification relied on 60 Vbeta primers (plus 13 Jbeta primers). This table comes from immunoSEQ multiplex PCR, and its TCRdb copy is limited to in-frame clones, with some not included. The ten most abundant clones cover 6.5% of a sample with under 200,000 clones. CDR3 length: 20 residues. CDR1 SQVTM and CDR2 ANQGSEA come from the germline V gene. V lost 3 bases and J lost 2; bases outside the gene matches: 23. The chain joins TRBV29-1 to TRBJ1-1, with 8 bases that match TRBD1. Material for sequencing was PBMCs. The origin of this receptor is a man in his thirties or forties in good health and CMV-seronegative. CDR3 coding DNA: TGCAGCGTTGATCTCGGGGTTTCCCCGGAGAGACAGGGGAGCAACACTGAAGCTTTCTTT. Translating gives CSVDLGVSPERQGSNTEAFF.